A selection of T cell receptor beta chains follows, all from one sample in a study of technical replicates of blood from a few donors. TCRdb's copy holds only in-frame clones and misses some; the assay was immunoSEQ multiplex PCR. The sample contains tens of thousands of clones, approximately 97% of which appear only once. The sample consisted of T cells isolated from PBMCs. These receptor sequences come from a human donor in good health. Each CDR3 is given with its conserved first and last residue. A D gene is named only where the DNA matches it firmly. For some rows the clone size is stated as once, few or many, or as a class when expanded; others skip it.

>NA|TRBV11-2|NA|14|TRBJ2-7
CASSLYRSSYEQYF
TGTGCCAGCAGCTTATACAGGAGCTCCTACGAGCAGTACTTC
>NA|TRBV13|NA|14|TRBJ1-3
CASRVQGTGNTIYF
TGTGCCAGCAGAGTTCAGGGGACTGGAAACACCATATATTTT
>NA|TRBV19|NA|14|TRBJ1-5
CASSKGSGNQPQHF
TGTGCCAGTAGTAAGGGTTCAGGGAATCAGCCCCAGCATTTT
>NA|TRBV27|NA|13|TRBJ2-7
CASSSTGSYEQYF
TGTGCCAGCAGTTCTACAGGCTCCTACGAGCAGTACTTC
>once|TRBV9|TRBD2|15|TRBJ2-1
CASSASGGTYNEQFF
TGTGCCAGCAGCGCAAGCGGGGGGACATACAATGAGCAGTTCTTC
>NA|TRBV10-1|NA|12|TRBJ2-7
CASSPGLAGQYF
TGCGCCAGCAGTCCGGGACTCGCAGGGCAGTACTTC
>NA|TRBV5-1|NA|16|TRBJ2-1
CASSLIGAAGGNEQFF
TGCGCCAGCAGCTTGATTGGGGCGGCCGGGGGAAATGAGCAGTTCTTC
>NA|TRBV27|NA|14|TRBJ2-3
CASSNWGGTDTQYF
TGTGCCAGCAGTAATTGGGGGGGCACAGATACGCAGTATTTT
>NA|TRBV28|NA|16|TRBJ1-1
CASSSGGFYYDGEAFF
TGTGCCAGCAGTTCTGGGGGCTTCTATTACGACGGTGAAGCTTTCTTT
>NA|TRBV6-4|NA|13|TRBJ1-1
CASSPGRNTEAFF
TGTGCCAGCAGTCCAGGGCGAAACACTGAAGCTTTCTTT
>NA|TRBV13|TRBD2|16|TRBJ2-7
CASSLGIGLADYEQYF
TGTGCCAGCAGCTTAGGTATAGGACTAGCAGACTACGAGCAGTACTTC
>NA|TRBV5-1|TRBD1|15|TRBJ2-7
CASRTGTGTPYEQYF
TGCGCCAGTCGGACCGGGACAGGGACCCCCTACGAGCAGTACTTC
>NA|TRBV9|TRBD1|15|TRBJ2-3
CASSVGTGGTDTQYF
TGTGCCAGCAGCGTAGGGACAGGGGGCACAGATACGCAGTATTTT
>few|TRBV29-1|NA|13|TRBJ1-5
CSVVTGGGGPQHF
TGCAGCGTTGTTACAGGCGGGGGTGGACCCCAGCATTTT
>NA|TRBV6-5|TRBD2|15|TRBJ2-7
CASSPGGPEGYEQYF
TGTGCCAGCAGTCCGGGAGGGCCGGAAGGGTACGAGCAGTACTTC
>NA|TRBV27|NA|15|TRBJ2-6
CASRQKGAGANVLTF
TGTGCCAGCAGGCAGAAGGGGGCTGGGGCCAACGTCCTGACTTTC
>NA|TRBV15|NA|14|TRBJ2-7
CATSRDRGNYEQYF
TGTGCCACCAGCAGAGATCGAGGCAACTACGAGCAGTACTTC
>once|TRBV4-1|NA|16|TRBJ1-5
CASSRDRTHRNQPQHF
TGCGCCAGCAGCCGCGATAGGACACACCGCAATCAGCCCCAGCATTTT
>NA|TRBV7-6|NA|12|TRBJ2-7
CASSLRGIEQYF
TGTGCCAGCAGCTTACGGGGGATCGAGCAGTACTTC
>once|TRBV5-1|NA|14|TRBJ1-1
CASSLLAGDTEAFF
TGCGCCAGCAGCTTGCTGGCAGGGGACACTGAAGCTTTCTTT
>NA|TRBV5-3|NA|15|TRBJ2-3
CARSFRDTSTDTQYF
TGTGCCAGAAGCTTCCGGGACACCAGCACAGATACGCAGTATTTT
>NA|TRBV5-4|TRBD2|17|TRBJ2-5
CASSKPGGLEARETQYF
TGTGCCAGCAGCAAGCCGGGGGGACTAGAGGCTAGAGAGACCCAGTACTTC
>NA|TRBV29-1|NA|13|TRBJ2-7
CSATGESSYEQYF
TGCAGCGCCACGGGAGAAAGCTCCTACGAGCAGTACTTC
>NA|TRBV9|NA|14|TRBJ2-7
CASSVSWGAYEQYF
TGTGCCAGCAGCGTCTCATGGGGGGCCTACGAGCAGTACTTC
>NA|TRBV13|NA|15|TRBJ2-5
CASSLAQGSTETQYF
TGTGCCAGCAGCTTAGCGCAGGGATCCACGGAGACCCAGTACTTC
>NA|TRBV6-6|NA|15|TRBJ1-4
CASSYSTVGGEKLFF
TGTGCCAGCAGTTATTCGACGGTGGGGGGTGAAAAACTGTTTTTT
>NA|TRBV7-9|NA|13|TRBJ2-7
CASSPQSAYEQYF
TGTGCCAGCAGCCCCCAGTCCGCCTACGAGCAGTACTTC
>NA|TRBV6-5|NA|14|TRBJ2-7
CASSKPDRAYEQYF
TGTGCCAGCAGCAAACCAGACAGAGCCTACGAGCAGTACTTC
>NA|TRBV19|NA|14|TRBJ1-2
CASSIVQGNYGYTF
TGTGCCAGTAGTATAGTACAGGGCAACTATGGCTACACCTTC
>NA|TRBV27|NA|16|TRBJ1-5
CASSARSQDSNQPQHF
TGTGCCAGCAGTGCACGATCTCAGGATAGCAATCAGCCCCAGCATTTT
>NA|TRBV7-9|TRBD1|12|TRBJ1-1
CASSTDRAVAFF
TGTGCCAGCAGCACAGACAGGGCGGTAGCTTTCTTT
>NA|TRBV30|NA|13|TRBJ1-1
CAWIMGDLYEAFF
TGTGCCTGGATTATGGGGGACTTGTATGAAGCTTTCTTT
>NA|TRBV5-1|NA|14|TRBJ2-3
CASSPPMTPDTQYF
TGCGCCAGCAGCCCCCCCATGACACCAGATACGCAGTATTTT
>NA|TRBV6-1|TRBD1|15|TRBJ1-2
CASSEAGQGFSGYTF
TGTGCCAGCAGTGAAGCAGGACAGGGTTTCTCTGGCTACACCTTC
>NA|TRBV7-3|TRBD1|17|TRBJ1-1
CASSLMGTGAPNTEAFF
TGTGCCAGCAGCTTAATGGGGACAGGGGCTCCGAACACTGAAGCTTTCTTT